One sample yielded the 5 T cell receptor beta chains listed below, sequenced in a study of shared clonotypes between healthy human individuals. Sequencing was performed with immunoSEQ multiplex PCR; in TCRdb, only in-frame clones are kept and a portion is missing. The table lists roughly 380,000 clones, around 96% of them singletons. The source material was memory CD8+ T cells sorted from blood. The subset: CD45RO+ cells pooled with CCR7-negative TemRA cells. These receptors all come from a man aged 30 to 39 in good health.

V gene TRBV11-2 combines with J gene TRBJ1-2; perhaps TRBD1 as D (5 bases). V lost 2 bases and J lost 0, with 10 bases in between. In germline, CDR1 is SGHAT, CDR2 FQNNGV. This CDR3 spans 15 amino acids. CDR3 amino acids: CASSLIRGPNYGYTF. Written as DNA, the CDR3 is TGTGCCAGCAGCTTAATCCGGGGCCCTAACTATGGCTACACCTTC.

The chain has TRBV5-1 and TRBJ2-5; possibly TRBD2 for D (6 bases). The CDR3 runs to 18 residues. Germline V gene lookup returns CDR1 SGHRS and CDR2 YFSETQ. The V and J ends lost 0 bases and 4 bases respectively, with 22 bases between them. This CDR3 reads CASSLGIIGSHTGETQYF. The CDR3 DNA is TGCGCCAGCAGCTTGGGCATCATCGGGAGCCACACGGGAGAGACCCAGTACTTC.

This clone was seen just once. CDR3 DNA sequence: TGTGCCAGCAGCTTATATGGTGGACTTAACTATGGCTACACCTTC. Translated: CASSLYGGLNYGYTF. This chain uses TRBV7-3 with TRBJ1-2; D gene uncertain. V was cut by 2 bases and J by 1 base, with 11 bases left in between. CDR3 length: 15 amino acids. CDR1 and CDR2 (germline): SGHTA, FQGTGA. Drawing the rest from reference TRBV7-3 and TRBJ1-2, the complete variable domain is GAGVSQTPSNKVTEKGKYVELRCDPISGHTALYWYRQSLGQGPEFLIYFQGTGAADDSGLPNDRFFAVRPEGSVSTLKIQRTERGDSAVYLCASSLYGGLNYGYTFGSGTRLTVV.

The rearrangement uses TRBV27 and TRBJ2-7; 13 nucleotides line up with TRBD2. The V and J ends lost 3 bases and 5 bases, in that order; junction bases with no gene match: 4. The CDR3 is 15 residues long. The V gene's germline CDR1 is MNHEY and CDR2 SMNVEV (reference sequence). The CDR3 sequence is CASSFSTSGRNEQYF. The CDR3, as DNA: TGTGCCAGCAGTTTTTCGACTAGCGGGAGGAACGAGCAGTACTTC.

This chain links TRBV28 with TRBJ2-3, with no clear D. Per germline, CDR1 MDHEN and CDR2 SYDVKM. Trimming left V 6 bases short and J 6 bases short, with 22 bases between. This CDR3 comprises 16 residues. DNA of the CDR3: TGTGCCAGCAGCCGACCCCTAAGCAGCCTATTGGATACGCAGTATTTT. It codes for CASSRPLSSLLDTQYF.